Following are 22 T cell receptor beta chains from one sample sequenced in a study of cytomegalovirus exposure and HLA in healthy donors. The PCR employed 60 Vbeta primers together with 13 Jbeta primers. Sequencing used immunoSEQ multiplex PCR; TCRdb keeps in-frame clones, though not all of them. Here the sample spans 200,000 to 250,000 clones, approximately 68% being singletons. Sequencing input: PBMCs. The receptors were sampled from a woman aged 25 to 39 in good health and CMV-seronegative.

V and J are TRBV10-3 and TRBJ2-1; 7 nucleotides line up with TRBD2. After removal of 3 bases from V and 13 bases from J, the junction contained 12 bases not matched to a gene. The CDR3 extends over 14 amino acids. Germline CDR1 ENHRY, CDR2 SYGVKD. CDR3 residues: CAISDGLGPFGQFF. CDR3 in DNA: TGTGCCATCAGTGACGGACTAGGGCCCTTTGGACAGTTCTTC.

V usage is TRBV6-6 and J usage is TRBJ1-1; TRBD1 might be the D (6 bases). Germline V gene data show CDR1 as MNHNY and CDR2 as SVGAGI (reference sequence). V lost 7 bases and J lost 4, with 19 bases in between. This CDR3 has 15 residues. This CDR3 reads CASNTNSDSLTEAFF. CDR3 bases: TGTGCCAGCAATACTAACTCGGACAGCCTCACTGAAGCTTTCTTT.

The J gene is TRBJ2-1, the V gene TRBV30; TRBD2 matches at 9 bases. The germline V gene encodes CDR1 GTSNPN and CDR2 SVGIG (reference sequence). The CDR3 contains 16 residues. V dropped 3 bases and J dropped 15; count of bases not matched to a gene: 21. DNA of the CDR3: TGTGCCTGGAGGGCCTATTATCGCGGGAGGGCCTCACCGCGGTTCTTC. This translates into CAWRAYYRGRASPRFF.

This clone was detected a few times. CDR3 in amino acids: CATTFGTGVEKLFF. CDR3 nucleotides: TGTGCCACCACCTTCGGGACAGGGGTCGAAAAACTGTTTTTT. The chain employs TRBV2 and TRBJ1-4; TRBD1 aligns across 10 bases. Trimming at V came to 10 bases and at J to 8 bases, leaving 10 bases not matched to a gene. Germline loops: CDR1 SNHLY, CDR2 FYNNEI. This CDR3 has 14 residues.

J is TRBJ2-3 and V is TRBV11-2, with unresolved D. Trimming shortened V by 2 bases and J by 1 base, and 4 bases separated the two germline ends. Germline-derived CDR1 and CDR2 are SGHAT and FQNNGV. The CDR3 length is 13 residues. CDR3 sequence (DNA): TGTGCCAGCAGCTTAACGGGCACAGATACGCAGTATTTT. Translation: CASSLTGTDTQYF.

The CDR3 bases are TGTGCCAGCAGCTTATGGTCAACGGTCGGAGCTTTCTTT. This gives the protein CASSLWSTVGAFF. The J gene is TRBJ1-1, the V gene TRBV7-2; D unclear. Germline CDR1 and CDR2: SGHTA and FQGNSA. The CDR3 contains 13 residues. V shed 2 bases and J shed 10 bases, with 14 bases lying between them.

This chain uses TRBV25-1 with TRBJ1-5; 8 bases match TRBD1. Germline V CDR1 and CDR2: MGHDK, SYGVNS. The length of the CDR3 is 16 residues. The V and J ends lost 9 bases and 9 bases, in that order; junction bases with no gene match: 19. CDR3 coding DNA: TGTGCCAGGCTCGGGGGGAGACAGGGGAGGAAGAGGCCCCAGCATTTT. Translating it yields CARLGGRQGRKRPQHF.

The chain employs TRBV5-5 and TRBJ2-5; D might be TRBD1 (5 bases). V was shortened by 0 bases and J by 0 bases, with 6 bases between the two germline ends. CDR3 length: 14 amino acids. The germline CDR1 and CDR2 sequences are SGHKS and YYEKEE (reference sequence). CDR3 DNA: TGTGCCAGCAGCTTGGGGACAAACCAAGAGACCCAGTACTTC. Encoded protein: CASSLGTNQETQYF. Drawing the rest from reference TRBV5-5 and TRBJ2-5, the complete variable domain is DAGVTQSPTHLIKTRGQQVTLRCSPISGHKSVSWYQQVLGQGPQFIFQYYEKEERGRGNFPDRFSARQFPNYSSELNVNALLLGDSALYLCASSLGTNQETQYFGPGTRLLVL.

This chain joins TRBV19 and TRBJ1-1; the D gene is possibly TRBD1 (5 bases). V lost 2 bases and J lost 1, with 8 bases in between. The V gene's germline CDR1 is LNHDA and CDR2 SQIVND (reference sequence). The CDR3 totals 14 residues. The CDR3, as DNA: TGTGCCAGTAGTATACCCGGACAGAACACTGAAGCTTTCTTT. Translating gives CASSIPGQNTEAFF.

The rearrangement joins TRBV30 to TRBJ2-3; possibly TRBD1 for D (6 bases). This CDR3 spans 14 amino acids. V dropped 8 bases and J dropped 2 bases, with 17 bases sitting between them. The germline V gene has CDR1 GTSNPN and CDR2 SVGIG (reference sequence). The CDR3 protein is CAQSGQRFTDTQYF. The DNA for the CDR3 is TGTGCCCAGTCCGGACAGAGATTCACAGATACGCAGTATTTT.

V gene TRBV5-8 combines with J gene TRBJ2-7, with 8 bases fitting TRBD2. V shed 10 bases, J shed 5 bases, and the junction held 14 bases outside the gene matches. CDR1 SGHTS and CDR2 YDEGEE come from the germline V gene. The CDR3 loop spans 14 amino acids. DNA of the CDR3: TGTGCCGGCCGGGGGGCGGGGGGCCATAACGAGCAGTACTTC. It encodes CAGRGAGGHNEQYF. The variable domain in full, with the rest retrieved from reference TRBV5-8 and TRBJ2-7, is EAGVTQSPTHLIKTRGQQATLRCSPISGHTSVYWYQQALGLGLQFLLWYDEGEERNRGNFPPRFSGRQFPNYSSELNVNALELEDSALYLCAGRGAGGHNEQYFGPGTRLTVT.

For this clone: The junction does not match germline at one end; this may be a read error. V usage is TRBV11-2 and J usage is TRBJ1-1, with D unresolved. The CDR3 runs to 14 residues. Germline CDR1 SGHAT, CDR2 FQNNGV. The CDR3 protein is CVSILDYGDTEAFF. The CDR3 DNA is TGTGTCAGCATTCTTGATTACGGGGACACTGAAGCTTTCTTT.

The chain links TRBV4-1 to TRBJ1-2; D unclear. V was shortened by 6 bases and J by 7 bases, with 12 bases between the two germline ends. Germline V gene data show CDR1 as MGHRA and CDR2 as YSYEKL. The CDR3 extends over 12 amino acids. CDR3 protein: CASSSKSGGYTF. Written as DNA, the CDR3 is TGCGCCAGCAGTTCGAAGTCGGGTGGCTACACCTTC.

The chain links TRBV11-2 to TRBJ1-6; TRBD1 is a possible D gene (6 bases). Germline lookup yields CDR1 SGHAT and CDR2 FQNNGV. The germline V and J ends were trimmed by 1 base and 8 bases, with 18 bases remaining between them. The CDR3 covers 17 residues. The CDR3 nucleotides read TGTGCCAGCAGCTTAGTTGGTGGGGGGGGCGCCTATTCACCCCTCCACTTT. It is translated as CASSLVGGGGAYSPLHF.

The chain recombines TRBV5-6 with TRBJ2-3; D gene unclear. The CDR3 sequence is 14 residues long. From germline, CDR1 is SGHDT and CDR2 YYEEEE. V was clipped by 2 bases and J by 6 bases, with 13 bases between them. Here the CDR3 reads CASSFYSSADTQYF. For the CDR3, the DNA is TGTGCCAGCAGCTTCTATAGCAGCGCGGATACGCAGTATTTT.

The chain combines TRBV16 with TRBJ2-7; D is ambiguous. The CDR3 has 16 residues. CDR1 is KGHSY, CDR2 FQNENV, per germline. V lost 0 bases, J lost 4 bases, and 16 bases lay in between. The CDR3 loop reads CASSQSLGPKRYEQYF. CDR3 nucleotides: TGTGCCAGCAGCCAATCCCTGGGCCCCAAACGGTACGAGCAGTACTTC.

The chain joins TRBV5-1 to TRBJ1-3, with a possible D match to TRBD2 (6 bases). The DNA end lines up better with TRBJ2-2; the J call may be wrong. The length of the CDR3 is 14 residues. Germline CDR1 reads SGHRS; CDR2 reads YFSETQ. CDR3 nucleotide sequence: TGCGCCAGTTCACGGGACTTGATGGCCGGGGAGCTGTTTTTT. Translating gives CASSRDLMAGELFF.

In this sample, this clone turned up a few times. The chain employs TRBV15 and TRBJ2-1; TRBD1 aligns across 8 bases. The V and J ends lost 0 bases and 8 bases, in that order; junction bases with no gene match: 9. CDR1 and CDR2 from the germline V gene are LNHNV and YYDKDF (reference sequence). The CDR3 loop spans 16 amino acids. CDR3 bases: TGTGCCACCAGCAGAGATTCAGGGGGCAGGAGGGATGAGCAGTTCTTC. This sequence encodes CATSRDSGGRRDEQFF.

V gene TRBV6-5 combines with J gene TRBJ2-7; D is possibly TRBD2 (5 bases). Germline V gene lookup returns CDR1 MNHEY and CDR2 SVGAGI. Deletions cut 4 bases from V and 2 bases from J, with 12 bases between. The CDR3 contains 14 residues. The CDR3 sequence: CASSWTSSAYEQYF. CDR3 nucleotides: TGTGCCAGCAGTTGGACTTCGTCTGCCTACGAGCAGTACTTC.

V and J are TRBV7-2 and TRBJ1-1; D uncertain. Germline values: CDR1 SGHTA, CDR2 FQGNSA. The length of the CDR3 is 14 residues. V dropped 5 bases and J dropped 3 bases, with 13 bases sitting between them. CDR3: CASSPAVRYTEAFF. In nucleotides, the CDR3 is TGTGCCAGCAGCCCAGCGGTGCGGTACACTGAAGCTTTCTTT.

The V and J genes are TRBV6-5 and TRBJ1-5; 8 positions agree with TRBD1. CDR1 and CDR2 (germline): MNHEY, SVGAGI. V lost 2 bases and J lost 6; bases outside the gene matches: 6. The CDR3 is 15 residues long. The CDR3 is CASSYLTGVGQPQHF. The CDR3 nucleotides are TGTGCCAGCAGTTACCTGACAGGGGTAGGTCAGCCCCAGCATTTT.

The gene calls are TRBV30 and TRBJ1-2; weak D call: TRBD1 (5 bases). Per the germline V gene, CDR1 is GTSNPN and CDR2 is SVGIG (reference sequence). This CDR3 is 12 amino acids long. With 2 bases removed from V and 6 bases from J, the gap between germline ends came to 10 bases. CDR3 region: CAWSLRGDGYTF. In DNA form, the CDR3 reads TGTGCCTGGAGTTTACGGGGGGATGGCTACACCTTC.